These 30 T cell receptor beta chains were sequenced from one sample in a study of blood T cells in healthy people across ages. Using a J-beta primer mix together with a sample-barcoded 5' primer, a second PCR was run for about 6 to 11 cycles. TCRdb ran MiXCR on the 5' RACE reads and lists one entry per CDR3 protein. Of about 690,000 distinct CDR3 sequences listed, over 40% are singletons. The source material was blood. These receptors originate from a man older than 75 in good health.

The V call is TRBV6-5, the J call TRBJ2-7; TRBD1 aligns across 9 bases. The CDR3 runs 15 residues. The germline gives CDR1 MNHEY, CDR2 SVGAGI. Trimming cost V 6 bases and J 3 bases; bases outside gene matches: 9. CDR3 sequence (DNA): TGTGCCAGCAGGGAAAGACCGGGACAGGGCTACGAGCAGTACTTC. This gives the protein CASRERPGQGYEQYF.

This chain connects TRBV28 to TRBJ1-4; D remains ambiguous. The CDR3 runs to 14 residues. Trimming took 6 bases from V and 8 from J, leaving 16 bases between them. Germline V gives CDR1 MDHEN, CDR2 SYDVKM. The CDR3 sequence: CASSSGPLGEKLFF. The CDR3 DNA sequence: TGTGCCAGCAGCTCCGGGCCCCTTGGGGAAAAACTGTTTTTT. Full variable domain (missing parts from reference TRBV28 and TRBJ1-4): DVKVTQSSRYLVKRTGEKVFLECVQDMDHENMFWYRQDPGLGLRLIYFSYDVKMKEKGDIPEGYSVSREKKERFSLILESASTNQTSMYLCASSSGPLGEKLFFGSGTQLSVL.

In this sample, this clonotype turned up a few times. J is TRBJ1-5 and V is TRBV12-3 or TRBV12-4, with unresolved D. V lost 4 bases, J lost 5 bases, and 15 bases lay in between. This CDR3 has 15 residues. The CDR3 bases are TGTGCCAGCAGTTCCACCGACCTATCTTATCAGCCCCAGCATTTT. Protein sequence: CASSSTDLSYQPQHF.

This clonotype appeared a few times. This chain uses TRBV7-2 with TRBJ2-1, with D unclear. The germline V gene has CDR1 SGHTA and CDR2 FQGNSA. CDR3 size: 15 residues. The V end was cut by 1 base, the J end by 10 bases, with 17 bases between. The CDR3 protein is CASSLGGSQSGEQFF. Written as DNA, the CDR3 is TGTGCCAGCAGCTTAGGAGGCTCCCAGTCGGGCGAGCAGTTCTTC.

This chain joins TRBV29-1 and TRBJ2-1; TRBD2 might be the D (7 bases). V lost 2 bases to trimming and J lost 13 bases, with 21 bases between them. This CDR3 spans 14 amino acids. CDR1 is SQVTM and CDR2 is ANQGSEA in the germline V gene. The CDR3 nucleotides are TGCAGCGTTGAATTCAGGGGAGGGCAAGAGACCCAGTTCTTC. Encoded protein: CSVEFRGGQETQFF.

V is TRBV3-1 and J is TRBJ2-1; D remains unclear. Germline CDR1 and CDR2: LGHDT and YNNKEL (reference sequence). The germline V and J ends were trimmed by 6 bases and 6 bases, with 12 bases remaining between them. This CDR3 region has 13 residues. The CDR3 protein is CASRTSSINEQFF. The CDR3 DNA sequence: TGTGCCAGCAGAACAAGTTCGATCAATGAGCAGTTCTTC.

This clonotype was seen a handful of times. This chain links TRBV24-1 with TRBJ2-7, with TRBD1 as a possible D gene (5 bases). Germline assignment: CDR1 KGHDR and CDR2 SFDVKD. The CDR3 loop spans 15 amino acids. The V end lost 0 bases, the J end lost 4 bases, and 12 bases lay between the germline ends. The CDR3 DNA reads TGTGCCACCAGTGATTTGCTAGGGGCAGGGTACGAGCAGTACTTC. Amino acids: CATSDLLGAGYEQYF.

Concerning this clonotype itself: A read error may produce the germline difference seen at one junction end. The chain joins TRBV28 to TRBJ2-7; 10 nucleotides match TRBD1. The CDR3 loop spans 15 amino acids. The V gene's germline CDR1 is MDHEN and CDR2 SYDVKM. Written as DNA, the CDR3 is TGTGTCAGCAGTTTATGGACAGGGGGATCGGACGAGCAGTACTTC. This gives the protein CVSSLWTGGSDEQYF.

About this clonotype: Since a much larger clone is just one base distant, this may be a read error. V usage is TRBV29-1 and J usage is TRBJ2-4, with TRBD2 as a possible D gene (5 bases). From germline, CDR1 is SQVTM and CDR2 ANQGSEA. CDR3 length: 10 amino acids. The CDR3 loop is CIVGGHIQYF. The CDR3 region has the DNA TGCATCGTTGGAGGTCACATTCAGTACTTC. Supplemented by reference TRBV29-1 and TRBJ2-4, the full variable domain reads SAVISQKPSRDICQRGTSLTIQCQVDSQVTMMFWYRQQPGQSLTLIATANQGSEATYESGFVIDKFPISRPNLTFSTLTVSNMSPEDSSIYLCIVGGHIQYFGAGTRLSVL.

CDR3 region: CASSLGSGGGSYNEQFF. The CDR3, as DNA: TGTGCCAGCAGCTTAGGTTCGGGTGGGGGCTCCTACAATGAGCAGTTCTTC. V is TRBV11-3 and J is TRBJ2-1; D might be TRBD1 or TRBD2, each matching 5 bases. The germline gives CDR1 SGHNT, CDR2 YENEEA. The CDR3 loop spans 17 amino acids. Trimming left V 1 base short and J 0 bases short, with 13 bases between.

This chain joins TRBV6-2 or TRBV6-3 and TRBJ2-7; TRBD1 aligns across 10 bases. V dropped 6 bases and J dropped 5; count of bases not matched to a gene: 4. Germline loops: CDR1 MNHEY, CDR2 SVGEGT. The CDR3 has 13 residues. CDR3: CASSGTGADEQYF. The CDR3 DNA is TGTGCCAGCAGCGGGACAGGGGCCGACGAGCAGTACTTC.

The chain employs TRBV6-2 or TRBV6-3 and TRBJ2-5; 8 bases fit TRBD2. TRBJ2-7 explains the end of the DNA better; the J call may be wrong. Germline values: CDR1 MNHEY, CDR2 SVGEGT. This CDR3 has 16 amino acids. CDR3 coding DNA: TGTGCCAGCAGTCATCCAAGGGGACTAGGGGGCTACGAGCAGTACTTC. Translation: CASSHPRGLGGYEQYF.

The chain is built from TRBV6-5 and TRBJ1-1, with D tentatively TRBD1 (5 bases). Trimming took off 5 bases at V and 10 bases at J, with 20 bases between the two ends. This CDR3 contains 14 residues. Looked up from germline, CDR1 is MNHEY and CDR2 is SVGAGI. As DNA, the CDR3 is TGTGCCAGCAGTGCCCAGACAGTGGACCGTGGAGCTTTCTTT. Translating gives CASSAQTVDRGAFF.

DNA for the CDR3: TGTGCCAGCATCTTCTCCGGTAGACAGGGCGGTGGCTACACCTTC. This sequence encodes CASIFSGRQGGGYTF. V usage is TRBV6-2 or TRBV6-3 and J usage is TRBJ1-2, with 7 bases identical to TRBD1. The CDR3 covers 15 residues. V was pared by 7 bases and J by 7 bases, with 15 bases of the junction left unmatched. Germline loops: CDR1 MNHEY, CDR2 SVGEGT.

The table lists this clonotype with many counts. The V call is TRBV12-3 or TRBV12-4, the J call TRBJ2-1; 8 nucleotides align to TRBD2. After removal of 5 bases from V and 4 bases from J, the junction contained 10 bases not matched to a gene. There are 16 residues in the CDR3. CDR3 coding DNA: TGTGCCAGCAGTCCAGAGGGGACTAGGGCTTACAATGAGCAGTTCTTC. Its protein is CASSPEGTRAYNEQFF.

This clonotype showed up just a few times. The V call is TRBV7-2, the J call TRBJ2-3; 7 nucleotides agree with TRBD1. The J segment lost 1 base and the V segment lost 7 bases, leaving 8 bases of the junction unmatched. This CDR3 has 15 residues. In germline, CDR1 is SGHTA, CDR2 FQGNSA. CDR3 region: CASTARRGRTDTQYF. The CDR3 DNA reads TGTGCCAGCACCGCAAGAAGGGGGCGCACAGATACGCAGTATTTT.

V usage is TRBV28 and J usage is TRBJ1-2; perhaps TRBD1 as D (5 bases). From germline, CDR1 is MDHEN and CDR2 SYDVKM. V gave up 7 bases and J gave up 4 bases, with 19 bases separating them. The CDR3 runs to 15 residues. The CDR3 loop is CASTGTGAGSYGYTF. CDR3 bases: TGTGCCAGCACCGGGACCGGGGCCGGCAGCTATGGCTACACCTTC.

This clonotype was detected many times. The gene calls are TRBV6-5 and TRBJ2-1, with TRBD2 identical over 10 bases. CDR1 is MNHEY, CDR2 SVGAGI, per germline. The CDR3 spans 16 residues. Germline trimming cut 6 bases from V and 0 bases from J; bases unmatched to any gene: 5. The CDR3 DNA is TGTGCCAGCAGACCTCCTAGCGGGAGCTCCTACAATGAGCAGTTCTTC. Protein sequence: CASRPPSGSSYNEQFF.

This clonotype was detected only once. The rearrangement links TRBV12-3 or TRBV12-4 to TRBJ1-5, with D possibly TRBD1 on 5 matching bases. The CDR3 sequence is 16 residues long. V shed 3 bases and J shed 0 bases, with 12 bases lying between them. The CDR3 nucleotides read TGTGCCAGCAGTTTTGGCGGACAATATAGCAATCAGCCCCAGCATTTT. Residues: CASSFGGQYSNQPQHF.

This clonotype was detected many times. Written as DNA, the CDR3 is TGTGCCAGCAGTCCCGCCGGTCGGGTCTACAATGAGCAGTACTTC. Protein product: CASSPAGRVYNEQYF. The chain links TRBV6-2 or TRBV6-3 to TRBJ2-1; no definite D call. The DNA end is more similar to TRBJ2-7, so the J call may be wrong. CDR1 and CDR2 from the germline V gene are MNHEY and SVGEGT. The CDR3 runs 15 residues.

The chain links TRBV20-1 to TRBJ1-2; D possibly corresponds to TRBD1 (5 bases). The CDR3 is made up of 12 amino acids. Germline V gives CDR1 DFQATT, CDR2 SNEGSKA (reference sequence). The V end was cut by 3 bases, the J end by 8 bases, with 13 bases between. CDR3: CSASTGGSGYTF. The DNA for the CDR3 is TGCAGTGCTAGTACTGGGGGAAGCGGCTACACCTTC.

The chain couples TRBV9 to TRBJ2-7; D is perhaps TRBD2 (5 bases). The germline V and J ends were trimmed by 0 bases and 6 bases, with 7 bases remaining between them. Per germline, CDR1 SGDLS and CDR2 YYNGEE. The CDR3 spans 12 residues. The CDR3 spells CASSVGAGEQYF. CDR3 sequence (DNA): TGTGCCAGCAGCGTAGGGGCGGGCGAGCAGTACTTC.

This clonotype has a handful of counts. The rearrangement links TRBV4-3 to TRBJ2-7; 7 bases fit TRBD2. CDR3 length: 19 residues. CDR1 LGHNA and CDR2 YSLEER come from the germline V gene. Unmatched junction bases numbered 16, after V lost 0 bases and J lost 2 bases. CDR3 nucleotides: TGCGCCAGCAGCCAAGAAAGTCAAGGACCAGCGGGATTTCCCTACGAGCAGTACTTC. Its translation: CASSQESQGPAGFPYEQYF.

This clonotype was recorded once. This chain links TRBV20-1 with TRBJ2-7; TRBD2 aligns across 9 bases. V dropped 6 bases and J dropped 1; count of bases not matched to a gene: 10. Germline CDR1 is DFQATT and CDR2 is SNEGSKA (reference sequence). The CDR3 length is 15 residues. As DNA, the CDR3 is TGCAGTGCCCGGGGTAGCGGGAGTGTTTCCTACGAGCAGTACTTC. It codes for CSARGSGSVSYEQYF.

A few counts support this clonotype. The chain links TRBV7-2 to TRBJ2-1; D is tentatively TRBD1 or TRBD2 (5 bases each). Germline CDR1 reads SGHTA; CDR2 reads FQGNSA. V was shortened by 6 bases and J by 1 base, with 16 bases between the two germline ends. The CDR3 runs 16 residues. DNA for the CDR3: TGTGCCAGCAGACCTTCCGGGACGGGTTCCTACAATGAGCAGTTCTTC. Translation gives CASRPSGTGSYNEQFF.

There are a few counts of this clonotype. The gene calls are TRBV7-2 and TRBJ2-1; no reliable D call. The CDR3 is 13 residues long. Between the trimmed V and J ends, which lost 2 bases and 4 bases, there was a span of 6 bases. Germline CDR1 and CDR2: SGHTA and FQGNSA. CDR3 sequence (DNA): TGTGCCAGCAGCTTAACTTCTTACAATGAGCAGTTCTTC. Protein: CASSLTSYNEQFF.

This clonotype was detected ten times or more. This chain uses TRBV10-3 with TRBJ2-3; 7 nucleotides line up with TRBD1. Germline V gene data show CDR1 as ENHRY and CDR2 as SYGVKD. V dropped 0 bases and J dropped 5; count of bases not matched to a gene: 5. The CDR3 contains 15 residues. The CDR3 reads CAISESDREIDTQYF. The CDR3 bases are TGTGCCATCAGTGAGTCAGACAGGGAAATAGATACGCAGTATTTT.

In this sample, this clonotype turned up a few times. The V gene is TRBV27, the J gene TRBJ2-7; D not resolved. There are 13 residues in the CDR3. Germline assignment: CDR1 MNHEY and CDR2 SMNVEV (reference sequence). V lost 4 bases and J lost 0, with 7 bases in between. The CDR3 loop reads CASSYYLSYEQYF. DNA for the CDR3: TGTGCCAGCAGTTATTACCTCTCCTACGAGCAGTACTTC.

The V gene is TRBV4-2, the J gene TRBJ2-1; tentatively, D is TRBD2 (7 bases). The CDR3 loop spans 16 amino acids. CDR1 and CDR2 (germline): LGHNA, YNFKEQ. Trimming left V 3 bases short and J 0 bases short, with 12 bases between. The CDR3 DNA follows: TGTGCCAGCAGCCAGGGGGGGCAGAGCTCCTACAATGAGCAGTTCTTC. It translates to CASSQGGQSSYNEQFF.

The J gene is TRBJ2-7, the V gene TRBV20-1; D perhaps matches TRBD2 (7 bases). The CDR3 runs 14 residues. From germline, CDR1 is DFQATT and CDR2 SNEGSKA (reference sequence). V was trimmed by 2 bases and J by 6 bases, leaving 17 bases between them. Here the CDR3 reads CSARWEGGLGEQYF. The CDR3 DNA is TGCAGTGCTAGATGGGAGGGGGGCCTGGGCGAGCAGTACTTC.